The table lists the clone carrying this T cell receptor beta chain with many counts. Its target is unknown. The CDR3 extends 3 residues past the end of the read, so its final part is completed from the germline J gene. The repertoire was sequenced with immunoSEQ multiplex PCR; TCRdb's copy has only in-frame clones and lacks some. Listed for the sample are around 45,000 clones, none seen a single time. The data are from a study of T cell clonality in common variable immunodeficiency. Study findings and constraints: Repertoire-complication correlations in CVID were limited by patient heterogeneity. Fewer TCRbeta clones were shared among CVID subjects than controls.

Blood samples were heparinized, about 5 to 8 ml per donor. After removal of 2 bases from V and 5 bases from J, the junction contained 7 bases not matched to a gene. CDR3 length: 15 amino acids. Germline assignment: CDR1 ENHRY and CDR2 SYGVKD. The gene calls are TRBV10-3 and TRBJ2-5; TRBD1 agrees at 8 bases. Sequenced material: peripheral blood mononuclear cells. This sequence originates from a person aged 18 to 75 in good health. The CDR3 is CAISEPRTGRETQYF. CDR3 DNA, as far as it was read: TGTGCCATCAGTGAGCCTCGGACAGGGAGGGAGACC.